This TCR beta chain was retrieved from a study of CD8+ T cells in alopecia areata. The junction had 4 bases not matched to a gene; V was cut back by 5 bases and J by 3 bases. Germline CDR1 PRHDT, CDR2 FYEKMQ (reference sequence). This CDR3 has 16 residues. cDNA prepared by RNA extraction and subsequent reverse transcription served as the template for sequencing. Sequenced by immunoSEQ multiplex PCR; TCRdb stores in-frame clones only, minus some. The table has under 30,000 clones, around 56% seen once. Sample: NKG2D-high CD8+ T cells sorted from blood. This TCR was sampled from a human donor with alopecia areata. The chain is built from TRBV13 and TRBJ2-1; TRBD2 aligns across 13 bases. CDR3 coding DNA: TGTGCCAGCAGCAGAGGGACTAGCGGGAACTACAATGAGCAGTTCTTC. This sequence encodes CASSRGTSGNYNEQFF.